These T cell receptor beta chains were read from a single sample in a study of cytomegalovirus exposure and HLA in healthy donors. TCRdb's copy holds only in-frame clones and misses some; the assay was immunoSEQ multiplex PCR. The sample has approximately 170,000 clones, roughly 71% seen once. The sequenced sample consisted of PBMCs. All receptors derive from a male donor in good health and CMV-seropositive. Both conserved end residues are part of each CDR3. A D gene is named only where the DNA matches it firmly. The size of a clone is reported for some rows only, either as once, few or many, or as a class for expanded clones.

D: TRBD1; V: TRBV5-4; J: TRBJ1-2; size: -; DNA: TGTGCCAGCAGCCTAGCGACAGGGAATGGCTACACCTTC; CDR3: CASSLATGNGYTF
D: TRBD2; V: TRBV30; J: TRBJ2-3; size: few; DNA: TGTGCCTGGAGTGTAGCGGGGGGGCGGACGCAGTATTTT; CDR3: CAWSVAGGRTQYF
D: TRBD1; V: TRBV30; J: TRBJ1-2; size: -; DNA: TGTGCCTGGAGTGCCCTAAACAGGGGTCGATTAAACTACACCTTC; CDR3: CAWSALNRGRLNYTF
D: -; V: TRBV5-1; J: TRBJ1-1; size: -; DNA: TGCGCCAGCAGCTTGGATCTGTCTGAAGCTTTCTTT; CDR3: CASSLDLSEAFF
D: -; V: TRBV18; J: TRBJ1-1; size: -; DNA: TGTGCCAGCTCACCTCCAGGAACTGAAGCTTTCTTT; CDR3: CASSPPGTEAFF
D: TRBD1; V: TRBV30; J: TRBJ1-6; size: -; DNA: TGTGCGTACAGGGGGTTTGGGTCACCCCTCCACTTT; CDR3: CAYRGFGSPLHF
D: TRBD1; V: TRBV7-8; J: TRBJ2-7; size: -; DNA: TGTGCCAGCAGCCTTTTCGACAGGGGTGCCTTGAGGGAGCAGTACTTC; CDR3: CASSLFDRGALREQYF
D: -; V: TRBV6-5; J: TRBJ2-5; size: -; DNA: TGTGCCAGCAGGCTGACAGCCTCCCAAGAGACCCAGTACTTC; CDR3: CASRLTASQETQYF
D: TRBD1; V: TRBV7-9; J: TRBJ1-1; size: -; DNA: TGTGCCAGCAGCTTAGCGACAGGGTTCGCTGAAGCTTTCTTT; CDR3: CASSLATGFAEAFF
D: TRBD1; V: TRBV19; J: TRBJ2-5; size: -; DNA: TGTGCCAGTGTGGGGACAGGGCAAGAGACCCAGTACTTC; CDR3: CASVGTGQETQYF
D: -; V: TRBV14; J: TRBJ2-7; size: -; DNA: TGTGCCAGCAGCCAAGTCTGGGGCAACCACTACGAGCAGTACTTC; CDR3: CASSQVWGNHYEQYF
D: TRBD2; V: TRBV5-1; J: TRBJ2-1; size: -; DNA: TGCGCCAGCAGCTCCTCGACTAGCGGGGGGGCCCCCTACAATGAGCAGTTCTTC; CDR3: CASSSSTSGGAPYNEQFF
D: -; V: TRBV9; J: TRBJ1-2; size: -; DNA: TGTGCCAGCAGCACTACAGGGACCTGGGCTGTAAATGGCTACACCTTC; CDR3: CASSTTGTWAVNGYTF
D: TRBD1; V: TRBV29-1; J: TRBJ2-1; size: -; DNA: TGCAGCGTAAAGGACAGGGATGACTACAATGAGCAGTTCTTC; CDR3: CSVKDRDDYNEQFF
D: TRBD1; V: TRBV2; J: TRBJ1-2; size: -; DNA: TGTGCCAGCAAAAAGACAGGGGGCCCCCTCTATGGCTACACCTTC; CDR3: CASKKTGGPLYGYTF
D: TRBD2; V: TRBV7-2; J: TRBJ2-5; size: -; DNA: TGTGCCAGCAGCCAACGGGGGGGGCAAGAGACCCAGTACTTC; CDR3: CASSQRGGQETQYF
D: -; V: TRBV5-5; J: TRBJ1-6; size: -; DNA: TGTGCCAGCAGCTTGGTTTTAGCCCCAAATTCACCCCTCCACTTT; CDR3: CASSLVLAPNSPLHF
D: TRBD1; V: TRBV4-1; J: TRBJ1-1; size: -; DNA: TGCGCCAGCAGCCTCCGGGACAGGGTTGAGGCTTTCTTT; CDR3: CASSLRDRVEAFF
D: TRBD2; V: TRBV11-3; J: TRBJ2-1; size: few; DNA: TGTGCCAGCAGCCTAGCGGGGGACTACAATGAGCAGTTCTTC; CDR3: CASSLAGDYNEQFF
D: TRBD1; V: TRBV7-9; J: TRBJ1-2; size: -; DNA: TGTGCCAGCAGCCCGGGACAGGTGGTCGGGACCTATGGCTACACCTTC; CDR3: CASSPGQVVGTYGYTF
D: -; V: TRBV6-5; J: TRBJ2-7; size: once; DNA: TGTGCCAGCAGTGAAACGGGGACTTTCTCCGAGCAGTACTTC; CDR3: CASSETGTFSEQYF
D: -; V: TRBV29-1; J: TRBJ2-5; size: -; DNA: TGCAGCGCCATAACGGTCACCAAAGAGACCCAGTACTTC; CDR3: CSAITVTKETQYF
D: -; V: TRBV7-9; J: TRBJ2-7; size: -; DNA: TGTGCCAGCAGTAGAGGACAGTTTTACGAGCAGTACTTC; CDR3: CASSRGQFYEQYF
D: TRBD2; V: TRBV7-3; J: TRBJ2-5; size: once; DNA: TGTGCCAGCAGCTCTCGGACTAGCGGGGGGTTGGAGACCCAGTACTTC; CDR3: CASSSRTSGGLETQYF
D: -; V: TRBV10-3; J: TRBJ1-2; size: -; DNA: TGTGCCATCGCGTCAAACAGGGTATTAAGCGGCTACACCTTC; CDR3: CAIASNRVLSGYTF
D: -; V: TRBV7-8; J: TRBJ2-6; size: -; DNA: TGTGCCAGCAGCTTATCCGGGACAAGGGTATCTGGGGCCAACGTCCTGACTTTC; CDR3: CASSLSGTRVSGANVLTF
D: -; V: TRBV29-1; J: TRBJ2-2; size: -; DNA: TGCAGCGTAGTCGAGTGGGGCGCGAACACCGGGGAGCTGTTTTTT; CDR3: CSVVEWGANTGELFF
D: TRBD2; V: TRBV6-1; J: TRBJ2-3; size: -; DNA: TGTGCCAGCAGTGAACAGCCGGGACTAGTCATTTCGGATACGCAGTATTTT; CDR3: CASSEQPGLVISDTQYF